The 17 T cell receptor beta chains listed next were all sequenced from one sample in a study of beta chain features in type 1 diabetes. Every bit of the isolated RNA underwent reverse transcription, so sequencing read expressed TCRB transcripts. Clones were sequenced by immunoSEQ multiplex PCR, and TCRdb holds only the in-frame ones, with some missing. The table records over 65,000 clones, 30% to 40% of them present only once. The sample comprised stem cell memory CD4+ T cells from blood. The receptors derive from a woman aged 18-29 years in good health.

This clone was seen a handful of times. DNA of the CDR3: TGTGCCAGCAGTTGGGGGGGCGATCTTGGAAACACCATATATTTT. This translates into CASSWGGDLGNTIYF. The J gene is TRBJ1-3, the V gene TRBV25-1; perhaps TRBD1 as D (6 bases). The CDR3 extends over 15 amino acids. Germline CDR1 MGHDK, CDR2 SYGVNS. The V end lost 5 bases, the J end lost 3 bases, and 14 bases lay between the germline ends.

The chain couples TRBV25-1 to TRBJ1-2; 7 bases fit TRBD1. This CDR3 region has 14 residues. J was trimmed by 2 bases and V by 4 bases; bases with no gene match: 4. Germline CDR1 MGHDK, CDR2 SYGVNS. In nucleotides, the CDR3 is TGTGCCAGCAGTGTACAGGGGAAGAACTATGGCTACACCTTC. Encoded protein: CASSVQGKNYGYTF.

Notes on this clone: The sample carries other DNA sequences with the same CDR3. The V and J genes are TRBV18 and TRBJ2-2; 8 nucleotides agree with TRBD1. This CDR3 spans 15 amino acids. CDR1 is KGHSH, CDR2 LQKENI, per germline. Germline trimming cut 3 bases from V and 0 bases from J; bases unmatched to any gene: 0. CDR3 amino acids: CASSPGQANTGELFF. The CDR3 DNA is TGTGCCAGCTCACCGGGACAGGCGAACACCGGGGAGCTGTTTTTT.

This chain links TRBV4-1 with TRBJ2-3; 8 bases are shared with TRBD1. Per the germline V gene, CDR1 is MGHRA and CDR2 is YSYEKL. This CDR3 has 20 amino acids. The ends lost 0 bases at V and 6 bases at J; junction bases unmatched: 20. CDR3 nucleotide sequence: TGCGCCAGCAGCCAAGATATAGGTTCGACAGGGGTTCTTCGCCCGGATACGCAGTATTTT. This translates into CASSQDIGSTGVLRPDTQYF.

This sequence joins TRBV4-2 and TRBJ2-7; TRBD2 is a possible D gene (6 bases). The V and J ends lost 1 base and 6 bases respectively, with 13 bases between them. The CDR3 has 14 amino acids. Germline V lookup: CDR1 LGHNA, CDR2 YNFKEQ. The CDR3 nucleotides are TGTGCCAGCAGCCAAGTAGGGGAGGTATCCGAGCAGTACTTC. This sequence encodes CASSQVGEVSEQYF.

This sequence joins TRBV7-2 and TRBJ2-3; 10 bases are a match to TRBD2. The length of the CDR3 is 18 residues. Germline loops: CDR1 SGHTA, CDR2 FQGNSA. V lost 0 bases, J lost 0 bases, and 6 bases stayed unmatched. In DNA, the CDR3 is TGTGCCAGCAGCTTAGCCCAGCGGGGGGGCTTGAGCACAGATACGCAGTATTTT. Its protein is CASSLAQRGGLSTDTQYF. The full variable domain, rest sourced from reference TRBV7-2 and TRBJ2-3, is GAGVSQSPSNKVTEKGKDVELRCDPISGHTALYWYRQSLGQGLEFLIYFQGNSAPDKSGLPSDRFSAERTGGSVSTLTIQRTQQEDSAVYLCASSLAQRGGLSTDTQYFGPGTRLTVL.

This clone turned up a few times. The J gene is TRBJ2-1, the V gene TRBV2; D is unclear. V was cut by 5 bases and J by 6 bases, with 5 bases left in between. The CDR3 is 11 amino acids. CDR1 and CDR2 (germline): SNHLY, FYNNEI. CDR3 region: CASSYSNEQFF. Here the CDR3 DNA reads TGTGCCAGCAGTTATAGCAATGAGCAGTTCTTC.

The chain recombines TRBV6-6 with TRBJ2-5; no firm D call. Germline V gene lookup returns CDR1 MNHNY and CDR2 SVGAGI (reference sequence). This CDR3 is 12 amino acids long. V lost 6 bases and J lost 5, with 10 bases in between. The CDR3 region is CASRRPRETQYF. For the CDR3, the DNA is TGTGCCAGCAGGAGGCCACGCGAGACCCAGTACTTC.

The CDR3 loop is CASSSPPGTSPFNEQFF. Written as DNA, the CDR3 is TGTGCCAGCAGCTCGCCTCCCGGGACTAGCCCCTTTAATGAGCAGTTCTTC. The V gene is TRBV7-2, the J gene TRBJ2-1, with 9 nucleotides matching TRBD2. CDR1 is SGHTA and CDR2 is FQGNSA in the germline V gene. Trimming at V came to 4 bases and at J to 7 bases, leaving 14 bases not matched to a gene. This CDR3 region has 17 residues.

This chain uses TRBV7-3 with TRBJ2-3; TRBD2 might be the D (6 bases). Germline V lookup: CDR1 SGHTA, CDR2 FQGTGA. This CDR3 has 13 residues. Trimming pared 0 bases from V and 8 bases from J, leaving 9 bases between. Here the CDR3 DNA reads TGTGCCAGCAGCTTAACTGGGACTGGTACGCAGTATTTT. Amino acid sequence: CASSLTGTGTQYF.

The J gene is TRBJ2-1, the V gene TRBV30, with a weak D call TRBD1 (5 bases). CDR1 and CDR2 (germline): GTSNPN, SVGIG (reference sequence). Trimming left V 4 bases short and J 0 bases short, with 13 bases between. The CDR3 is 15 residues long. The CDR3 loop is CAWTVGVTSYNEQFF. CDR3 in DNA: TGTGCCTGGACTGTAGGGGTGACCTCCTACAATGAGCAGTTCTTC.

This clone was counted only a few times. The rearrangement joins TRBV28 to TRBJ2-4; 8 bases map to TRBD1. The germline V gene has CDR1 MDHEN and CDR2 SYDVKM. V lost 5 bases and J lost 7; bases outside the gene matches: 7. The CDR3 contains 14 residues. This CDR3 is CASSPGQGGNIQYF. DNA of the CDR3: TGTGCCAGCAGTCCAGGACAGGGTGGGAACATTCAGTACTTC.

CDR3 sequence (DNA): TGTGCCAGCAGCCCCGGGCGGGTGGGCGAGCAGTACTTC. As protein: CASSPGRVGEQYF. V gene TRBV13 combines with J gene TRBJ2-5; TRBD2 is a possible D gene (5 bases). The DNA end favors TRBJ2-7, so the J call may be wrong. The V gene's germline CDR1 is PRHDT and CDR2 FYEKMQ (reference sequence). The CDR3 consists of 13 residues.

The rearrangement links TRBV18 to TRBJ2-7; the D gene is possibly TRBD1 (5 bases). Between the trimmed V and J ends, which lost 4 bases and 3 bases, there was a span of 16 bases. Germline V lookup: CDR1 KGHSH, CDR2 LQKENI. This CDR3 spans 15 amino acids. The CDR3 coding sequence is TGTGCCAGCTCACGAAGGGGTGGCAGTAACTACGAGCAGTACTTC. Its translation is CASSRRGGSNYEQYF.

The chain has TRBV5-1 and TRBJ2-3, with TRBD1 as a possible D gene (5 bases). The germline V gene encodes CDR1 SGHRS and CDR2 YFSETQ. The CDR3 consists of 15 residues. The ends were cut back, 3 bases at V and 3 bases at J, with 14 bases in the middle. Here the CDR3 reads CASSSVGAATDTQYF. CDR3 nucleotides: TGCGCCAGCAGCTCCGTAGGGGCTGCGACAGATACGCAGTATTTT.

The V call is TRBV5-1, the J call TRBJ1-6; D uncertain. Trimming took 0 bases from V and 7 from J, leaving 11 bases between them. Germline assignment: CDR1 SGHRS and CDR2 YFSETQ. The CDR3 covers 15 residues. In DNA form, the CDR3 reads TGCGCCAGCAGCTTGGTGGAGGGCCCCAATTCACCCCTCCACTTT. Amino acid sequence: CASSLVEGPNSPLHF.

This clone has just a few counts. The chain recombines TRBV7-8 with TRBJ2-1, with D possibly matching TRBD2 (5 bases). The length of the CDR3 is 14 residues. Germline values: CDR1 SGHVS, CDR2 FQNEAQ. V was trimmed by 5 bases and J by 5 bases, leaving 13 bases between them. CDR3 sequence (DNA): TGTGCCAGCAGCACCTCACTAGGGAACAATGAGCAGTTCTTC. This sequence encodes CASSTSLGNNEQFF.